These T cell receptor beta chains were read from a single sample in a study of early T cells in non-severe SARS-CoV-2 infection. TCRdb analysed the 5' RACE reads with MiXCR anew, one entry per CDR3 protein. The sample shows about 89,000 distinct CDR3 sequences, roughly 14% of them seen only once. Sample: whole blood. These TCRs come from an adult who was a healthcare worker with PCR-confirmed SARS-CoV-2 infection or an uninfected control (not recorded which). The CDR3 runs from the conserved cysteine through the conserved F or W. The order of the fields is clone size, V gene, J gene, CDR3 protein. Expanded clones are given a class, and other clones once, few, many or no size at all.

>.|TRBV24-1|TRBJ2-5
CATSDFRRGGQQETQYF
>.|TRBV28|TRBJ2-1
CASRSIGPESSYNEQFF
>few|TRBV5-1|TRBJ2-1
CASRGRADEQFF
>.|TRBV6-1|TRBJ2-1
CASSEWSGRGVNEQFF
>few|TRBV11-2|TRBJ2-3
CASSPEVLTDTQYF
>few|TRBV2|TRBJ2-1
CASSEGGLNEQFF
>few|TRBV3-1|TRBJ1-2
CASSQGQGTYGYTF
>few|TRBV4-1|TRBJ1-2
CASSRTQGANYGYTF
>many|TRBV6-1|TRBJ1-5
CASTNGQGRQPQHF
>.|TRBV30|TRBJ2-1
CAWIASGGREQFF
>few|TRBV20-1|TRBJ2-1
CSASLRGFAGGSYNEQFF
>.|TRBV7-9|TRBJ2-3
CASSPHRASGGADPDTQYF
>.|TRBV5-8|TRBJ1-2
CASSRTVYGYTF
>.|TRBV28|TRBJ1-6
CASSFDNSPLHF
>.|TRBV6-2/TRBV6-3|TRBJ2-1
CASSYGGKGQGYNEQFF
>once|TRBV2|TRBJ2-5
CASFVQGKEETQYF
>few|TRBV6-5|TRBJ2-4
CASSYSKPGRSGAKNIQYF
>many|TRBV29-1|TRBJ2-1
CSARDPRNNEQFF
>.|TRBV9|TRBJ2-1
CASSVGGLAGGIIF
>.|TRBV20-1|TRBJ1-4
CSAVLLKGEKLFF
>few|TRBV11-2|TRBJ2-1
CASSLWRTTSYNEQFF
>.|TRBV3-1|TRBJ1-1
CASSPVPFTEAFF
>.|TRBV6-6|TRBJ1-2
CASSYSMTTSYGYTF
>.|TRBV6-1|TRBJ1-1
CASKYSGPAVEAFF
>.|TRBV6-1|TRBJ1-1
CASNWDRGINTEAFF
>.|TRBV5-4|TRBJ2-1
CASSPVAGGNEQFF
>.|TRBV6-2/TRBV6-3|TRBJ2-3
CASSYSFSGGRDTQYF
>.|TRBV12-3/TRBV12-4|TRBJ1-5
CASSFNSQPQHF
>many|TRBV12-3/TRBV12-4|TRBJ1-1
CASIPLQGRGRDTEAFF
>.|TRBV7-2|TRBJ1-5
CASSLTIYSNQPQHF
>few|TRBV5-1|TRBJ2-5
CASSLTGSREETQYF
>many|TRBV5-1|TRBJ1-4
CASSSQGRGSATNEKLFF
>few|TRBV19|TRBJ1-2
CASSVDVHGYTF
>few|TRBV5-1|TRBJ2-2
CASSLEGDTTTGELFF
>.|TRBV2|TRBJ2-5
CASSEWGVVETQYF
>.|TRBV6-1|TRBJ2-2
CASSRNTGELFF
>many|TRBV9|TRBJ2-5
CASSVQGQQETQYF
>few|TRBV7-3|TRBJ2-1
CASSEGAAVYNEQFF
>few|TRBV20-1|TRBJ2-3
CSAMFPGSFTDTQYF
>many|TRBV28|TRBJ2-3
CASSLGNTDTQYF
>.|TRBV6-5|TRBJ2-3
CASTHLTLGARGTDTQYF
>.|TRBV20-1|TRBJ2-1
CSARDWREEQFF
>.|TRBV12-3/TRBV12-4|TRBJ2-2
CASSILGGELFF
>.|TRBV29-1|TRBJ1-2
CSVELGGYGYTF